The clone carrying this TCR delta chain showed up just a few times. This DNA's translation differs at residue 13 from TCRdb's protein, which comes from a much larger clone; a read error is likely, and the protein shown is translated from the DNA. This sample is part of a study of γδ T cells in repeated Plasmodium falciparum infection. CDR3 length equals 18 residues. Germline loops: CDR1 TSWWSYY, CDR2 QGS. V dropped 3 bases and J dropped 4 bases, with 24 bases sitting between them. TCRdb fed the multiplex PCR reads into CATT to redo clone calling. Seen here are about 48,000 delta-chain clones, roughly 1.6% observed once, and the top ten hold over 6.5%. Gammadelta T cells were flow-sorted from PBMC into Vgamma9/Vdelta2+ and Vdelta2-negative populations for bulk analysis.

Specimen: gamma-delta T cells from blood. This rearrangement joins TRDV1 to TRDJ1; possibly TRDD2 for D (6 bases). The J gene was missing in TCRdb and was found by matching the end of the DNA to germline. This receptor was taken from a pool of human donors (malaria-infected and uninfected, not separated). DNA for the CDR3: TGTGCTCTTGGGGAGTTAAGGCCTTCCCCCGTCGGGCTCGATAAACTCATCTTT. It is translated as CALGELRPSPVGLDKLIF.